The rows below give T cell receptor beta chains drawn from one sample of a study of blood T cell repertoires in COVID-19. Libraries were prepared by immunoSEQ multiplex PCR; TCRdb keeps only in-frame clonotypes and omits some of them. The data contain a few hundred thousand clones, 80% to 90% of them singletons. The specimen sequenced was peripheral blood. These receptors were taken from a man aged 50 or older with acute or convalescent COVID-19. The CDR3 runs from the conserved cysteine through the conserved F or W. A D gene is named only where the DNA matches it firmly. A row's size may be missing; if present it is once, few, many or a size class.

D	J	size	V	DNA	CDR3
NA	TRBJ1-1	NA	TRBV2	TGTGCCAGCAGTGAAATCCAGGGCCTCACTGAAGCTTTCTTT	CASSEIQGLTEAFF
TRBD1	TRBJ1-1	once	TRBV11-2	TGTGCCAGCAGCTTAGATCGGGCAGGGGGCCGGTATGCTTTCTTT	CASSLDRAGGRYAFF
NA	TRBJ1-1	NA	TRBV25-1	TGTGCCAGCAGTAGGGTGGGGCTGATGAACACTGAAGCTTTCTTT	CASSRVGLMNTEAFF
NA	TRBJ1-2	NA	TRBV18	TGTGCCAGCTCACTCGATGAACAGGGTGGCTACACCTTC	CASSLDEQGGYTF
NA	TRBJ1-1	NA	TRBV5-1	TGCGCCACTAGGTTCCAGGGGAACACTGAAGCTTTCTTT	CATRFQGNTEAFF
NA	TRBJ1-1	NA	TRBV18	TGTGCCAGCTCACTGCGGGAACGGACTGAAGCTTTCTTT	CASSLRERTEAFF
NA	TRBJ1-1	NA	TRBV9	TGTGCCAGCAGCGTATTTTCCTCCGGGAACACTGAAGCTTTCTTT	CASSVFSSGNTEAFF
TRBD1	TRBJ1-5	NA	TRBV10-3	TGTGCCATCGGGGGGACAGGGGGCATGGGCAATCAGCCCCAGCATTTT	CAIGGTGGMGNQPQHF
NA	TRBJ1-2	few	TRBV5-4	TGTGCCAGCAGCTTATCAGGGGCGAGCTATGGCTACACCTTC	CASSLSGASYGYTF
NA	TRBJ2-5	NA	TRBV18	TGTGCCAGCCTCCAGGGGTTTGGGGAGACCCAGTACTTC	CASLQGFGETQYF
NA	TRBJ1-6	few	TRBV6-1	TGTGCCAGCAGTGAAGCGCTCGCGGCAGCCTCTGAAGTTAATTCACCCCTCCACTTT	CASSEALAAASEVNSPLHF
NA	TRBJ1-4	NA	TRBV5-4	TGTGCCAGCAGCTTACAGGGTATGGTTAATGAAAAACTGTTTTTT	CASSLQGMVNEKLFF
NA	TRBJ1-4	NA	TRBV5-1	TGCGCCAGCAGCTTGAGGGGCTCGAACGAAAAACTGTTTTTT	CASSLRGSNEKLFF
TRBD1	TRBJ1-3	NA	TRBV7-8	TGTGCCAGCAGCTTAGACAGGGGTTCTTGGGGAAACACCATATATTTT	CASSLDRGSWGNTIYF
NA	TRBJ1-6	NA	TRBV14	TGTGCCAGCAGCCCTGTTACAGGGTACTCACCCCTCCACTTT	CASSPVTGYSPLHF
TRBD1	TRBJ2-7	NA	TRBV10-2	TGCGCCAGCAGGGGACAGGGGGGATACGAGCAGTACTTC	CASRGQGGYEQYF
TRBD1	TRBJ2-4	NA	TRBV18	TGTGCCAGCTCACCGCTTAGACAGGGGGCATCCAAAAACATTCAGTACTTC	CASSPLRQGASKNIQYF